What follows describes a single T cell receptor (beta chain). These data are taken from a study of blood T cell repertoires in COVID-19. Germline assignment: CDR1 SGHDT and CDR2 YYEEEE. This CDR3 has 15 amino acids. Trimming shortened V by 5 bases and J by 0 bases, and 12 bases separated the two germline ends. The assay was immunoSEQ multiplex PCR, and TCRdb's table has in-frame clones only and misses some. Of about 220,000 clones in the sample, 84% were seen once. The rearrangement uses TRBV5-6 and TRBJ1-5; tentatively, D is TRBD1 (5 bases). Sequenced input: peripheral blood. The clonotype was recovered from a man aged 45 to 65 with active or convalescent COVID-19. The CDR3 reads CASSSGLNSNQPQHF. The CDR3 DNA sequence: TGTGCCAGCAGTTCGGGACTGAATAGCAATCAGCCCCAGCATTTT.